This passage covers 28 T cell receptor beta chains from one sample sequenced in a study of cytomegalovirus exposure and HLA in healthy donors. 60 Vbeta and 13 Jbeta primers were used in PCR. Using immunoSEQ multiplex PCR, the repertoire was profiled, and TCRdb retains in-frame clones only, with some absent. The table includes roughly 130,000 clones, around 8.5% detected once. Sequenced sample: PBMCs. The receptors originated from a man in his forties or fifties in good health and CMV-seronegative.

V is TRBV7-9 and J is TRBJ2-1; 11 positions match TRBD2. Germline values: CDR1 SEHNR, CDR2 FQNEAQ (reference sequence). The CDR3 extends over 15 amino acids. Trimming took 5 bases from V and 7 from J; bases not matched to a gene: 7. DNA for the CDR3: TGTGCCAGCAGCCTTACTAGCGGGGGAATGAATGAGCAGTTCTTC. This translates into CASSLTSGGMNEQFF.

This chain connects TRBV19 to TRBJ1-4; 9 bases are a match to TRBD1. Germline V CDR1 and CDR2: LNHDA, SQIVND (reference sequence). Trimming at V came to 5 bases and at J to 4 bases, leaving 14 bases not matched to a gene. The CDR3 extends over 18 amino acids. DNA of the CDR3: TGTGCCAGTAGTTTTCTAACCACCTCGGGACAGGGTAATGAAAAACTGTTTTTT. Translation gives CASSFLTTSGQGNEKLFF.

The chain combines TRBV11-2 with TRBJ1-4; D call uncertain. CDR1 is SGHAT, CDR2 FQNNGV, per germline. V lost 2 bases and J 3 bases, leaving 10 bases between the germline ends. The CDR3 has 15 residues. This CDR3 reads CASSLRGRSNEKLFF. Here the CDR3 DNA reads TGTGCCAGCAGCTTAAGAGGAAGGTCTAATGAAAAACTGTTTTTT.

This clone was seen a handful of times. The chain uses TRBV7-9 and TRBJ1-1, with D unclear. V lost 1 base, J lost 1 base, and 7 bases lay in between. The CDR3 runs to 14 residues. Germline V gene lookup returns CDR1 SEHNR and CDR2 FQNEAQ (reference sequence). The CDR3 bases are TGTGCCAGCAGCTTAGGGCCGGGGAACACTGAAGCTTTCTTT. This sequence encodes CASSLGPGNTEAFF.

This rearrangement joins TRBV19 to TRBJ1-1, with unresolved D. Trimming took off 7 bases at V and 2 bases at J, with 11 bases between the two ends. CDR1 is LNHDA and CDR2 is SQIVND in the germline V gene (reference sequence). The CDR3 extends over 13 amino acids. CDR3 protein: CASTLWSNTEAFF. DNA for the CDR3: TGTGCCAGTACCCTATGGTCCAACACTGAAGCTTTCTTT.

This clone has a handful of counts. The CDR3 DNA sequence: TGTGCCAGCAGTGAACCTCTCTCCTACGAGCAGTACTTC. Amino acid sequence: CASSEPLSYEQYF. The J gene is TRBJ2-7, the V gene TRBV6-1; no reliable D call. Trimming cost V 2 bases and J 0 bases, with 5 bases left between them. The CDR3 has 13 amino acids. Germline V lookup: CDR1 MNHNS, CDR2 SASEGT.

This clone was observed a handful of times. The chain employs TRBV5-4 and TRBJ1-2; no reliable D call. There are 16 residues in the CDR3. The germline V and J ends were trimmed by 5 bases and 0 bases, with 17 bases remaining between them. CDR1 is SGHNT and CDR2 is YYREEE in the germline V gene (reference sequence). CDR3 amino acids: CASRGPDGKANYGYTF. CDR3 bases: TGTGCCAGCAGAGGGCCGGACGGGAAGGCTAACTATGGCTACACCTTC.

There are a few counts of this clone. This sequence joins TRBV2 and TRBJ1-1, with no clear D. Trimming took off 8 bases at V and 1 base at J, with 5 bases between the two ends. CDR1 and CDR2 from the germline V gene are SNHLY and FYNNEI. The CDR3 contains 11 residues. The DNA of the CDR3 is TGTGCCAGCCCCCAGAACACTGAAGCTTTCTTT. Translation gives CASPQNTEAFF.

This clone has a handful of counts. V is TRBV30 and J is TRBJ1-2; possible D gene TRBD1, 5 bases. The CDR3 runs to 13 residues. Germline V gene sequence: CDR1 GTSNPN, CDR2 SVGIG (reference sequence). V was pared by 0 bases and J by 6 bases, with 11 bases between. The CDR3 bases are TGTGCCTGGAGTGTAAAAGGGGCCGATGGCTACACCTTC. Its translation: CAWSVKGADGYTF.

This clone turned up a few times. The gene calls are TRBV30 and TRBJ1-6; D is ambiguous. With 2 bases removed from V and 17 bases from J, the gap between germline ends came to 13 bases. This CDR3 spans 11 amino acids. Germline-derived CDR1 and CDR2 are GTSNPN and SVGIG (reference sequence). The CDR3 sequence: CAWSIGVKFHF. CDR3 nucleotides: TGTGCCTGGAGTATCGGGGTAAAGTTCCACTTT.

The rearrangement joins TRBV5-4 to TRBJ2-5, with 7 bases lining up with TRBD1. The CDR3 loop spans 14 amino acids. V trimming: 4 bases; J trimming: 1 base; junction bases outside the gene matches: 4. Per germline, CDR1 SGHNT and CDR2 YYREEE (reference sequence). The DNA of the CDR3 is TGTGCCAGCAGCAGCCGGGACAGCCAAGAGACCCAGTACTTC. Residues: CASSSRDSQETQYF.

This chain joins TRBV7-2 and TRBJ2-1; tentatively, D is TRBD2 (6 bases). Trimming took 6 bases from V and 1 from J, leaving 22 bases between them. The germline CDR1 and CDR2 sequences are SGHTA and FQGNSA. The CDR3 totals 18 residues. CDR3 nucleotide sequence: TGTGCCAGCAGAGTCGACATGGGAGGAGGGCGATCCTACAATGAGCAGTTCTTC. It is translated as CASRVDMGGGRSYNEQFF.

Only a few counts were recorded for this clone. This chain links TRBV10-3 with TRBJ1-1; D perhaps matches TRBD1 (5 bases). This CDR3 is built from 14 residues. With 8 bases removed from V and 2 bases from J, the gap between germline ends came to 15 bases. The germline V gene has CDR1 ENHRY and CDR2 SYGVKD. This CDR3 reads CAIGGTTPNTEAFF. DNA of the CDR3: TGTGCCATCGGGGGGACGACGCCAAACACTGAAGCTTTCTTT.

The chain employs TRBV19 and TRBJ1-1; D uncertain. The CDR3 consists of 13 residues. CDR1 and CDR2 (germline): LNHDA, SQIVND (reference sequence). Between the trimmed V and J ends, which lost 3 bases and 4 bases, there was a span of 9 bases. This CDR3 reads CASSIWEGTEAFF. In DNA, the CDR3 is TGTGCCAGTAGTATCTGGGAGGGCACTGAAGCTTTCTTT.

This clone was picked up a small number of times. The chain carries TRBV6-1 and TRBJ1-6; 7 bases are a match to TRBD1. CDR3 size: 15 residues. CDR1 is MNHNS and CDR2 is SASEGT in the germline V gene. V lost 7 bases, J lost 8 bases, and 11 bases stayed unmatched. CDR3 in DNA: TGTGCCAGCATTCCCGAGACAGGGCCCTATTCACCCCTCCACTTT. Translation: CASIPETGPYSPLHF.

The chain couples TRBV7-9 to TRBJ1-1, with a tentative D call TRBD1 (6 bases). The germline V gene has CDR1 SEHNR and CDR2 FQNEAQ (reference sequence). V gave up 3 bases and J gave up 1 base, with 18 bases separating them. This CDR3 has 17 amino acids. The CDR3 coding sequence is TGTGCCAGCAGCTTGAACAGGGACCCCTTCACGAACACTGAAGCTTTCTTT. Amino acids: CASSLNRDPFTNTEAFF. Variable domain in full (rest from reference TRBV7-9 and TRBJ1-1): DTGVSQNPRHKITKRGQNVTFRCDPISEHNRLYWYRQTLGQGPEFLTYFQNEAQLEKSRLLSDRFSAERPKGSFSTLEIQRTEQGDSAMYLCASSLNRDPFTNTEAFFGQGTRLTVV.

This clone turned up a few times. This chain connects TRBV6-5 to TRBJ1-5; D is undetermined. The CDR3 extends over 13 amino acids. In germline, CDR1 is MNHEY, CDR2 SVGAGI. V shed 5 bases and J shed 3 bases, with 8 bases lying between them. CDR3: CASSGSPNQPQHF. The CDR3 bases are TGTGCCAGCAGTGGCAGTCCCAATCAGCCCCAGCATTTT.

There are a few counts of this clone. The chain couples TRBV11-3 to TRBJ2-7, with no clear D. Trimming left V 8 bases short and J 2 bases short, with 16 bases between. CDR1 and CDR2 from the germline V gene are SGHNT and YENEEA. There are 14 residues in the CDR3. CDR3 coding DNA: TGTGCCAGCGGCCGGCGGTTGTCCCCCTACGAGCAGTACTTC. The encoded protein is CASGRRLSPYEQYF.

This clone was observed a few times. V usage is TRBV19 and J usage is TRBJ2-2; 10 nucleotides agree with TRBD1. There are 15 residues in the CDR3. Germline loops: CDR1 LNHDA, CDR2 SQIVND (reference sequence). The J segment lost 2 bases and the V segment lost 3 bases, leaving 0 bases of the junction unmatched. This CDR3 is CASSMTGGNTGELFF. CDR3 nucleotides: TGTGCCAGTAGTATGACAGGGGGCAACACCGGGGAGCTGTTTTTT.

J is TRBJ2-2 and V is TRBV19; D is perhaps TRBD1 (6 bases). CDR3 size: 14 residues. Trimming shortened V by 3 bases and J by 3 bases, and 8 bases separated the two germline ends. Germline assignment: CDR1 LNHDA and CDR2 SQIVND (reference sequence). CDR3 DNA: TGTGCCAGTAGTATGGACAGCTACACCGGGGAGCTGTTTTTT. Its translation: CASSMDSYTGELFF.

This clone has only a few counts. V usage is TRBV27 and J usage is TRBJ2-3; unclear D gene. The CDR3 has 15 amino acids. Deletions cut 5 bases from V and 5 bases from J, with 17 bases between. Germline V gives CDR1 MNHEY, CDR2 SMNVEV (reference sequence). The CDR3 is CASSPTRIVGDTQYF. For the CDR3, the DNA is TGTGCCAGCAGTCCCACCAGGATAGTGGGAGATACGCAGTATTTT.

V usage is TRBV9 and J usage is TRBJ2-1, with 7 bases lining up with TRBD2. Germline CDR1 and CDR2: SGDLS and YYNGEE. The V segment lost 1 base and the J segment 5 bases; nucleotides outside the gene matches: 6. The CDR3 runs to 15 residues. CDR3 sequence: CASSVRSSGNNEQFF. The CDR3 coding sequence is TGTGCCAGCAGCGTACGGTCTAGCGGAAACAATGAGCAGTTCTTC.

The chain couples TRBV29-1 to TRBJ1-1; TRBD1 is a possible D gene (6 bases). The CDR3 is 14 residues long. Trimming took 2 bases from V and 0 from J, leaving 10 bases between them. CDR1 and CDR2 (germline): SQVTM, ANQGSEA. CDR3 bases: TGCAGCGTTGAATGGGGGCACATGAACACTGAAGCTTTCTTT. This codes for CSVEWGHMNTEAFF.

V usage is TRBV6-6 and J usage is TRBJ1-1, with 7 bases lining up with TRBD1. Looked up from germline, CDR1 is MNHNY and CDR2 is SVGAGI (reference sequence). With 2 bases clipped from V and 2 bases from J, the junction kept 5 bases outside the gene matches. The CDR3 spans 15 residues. The CDR3 region has the DNA TGTGCCAGCAGTTACGCGGGACAGCTAAACACTGAAGCTTTCTTT. Its translation: CASSYAGQLNTEAFF.

This clone has a handful of counts. This sequence joins TRBV9 and TRBJ2-5, with 7 nucleotides matching TRBD1. With V trimmed by 4 bases and J by 2 bases, 8 bases remained unmatched. Germline assignment: CDR1 SGDLS and CDR2 YYNGEE. This CDR3 comprises 15 residues. This CDR3 is CASSPWGTDQETQYF. CDR3 in DNA: TGTGCCAGCAGCCCGTGGGGGACAGATCAAGAGACCCAGTACTTC.

The genes are TRBV7-2 and TRBJ2-2; possible D gene TRBD2, 6 bases. The germline gives CDR1 SGHTA, CDR2 FQGNSA. Trimming cost V 3 bases and J 4 bases, with 12 bases left between them. The CDR3 loop spans 15 amino acids. The CDR3 nucleotides are TGTGCCAGCAGCTTGTTACGGGGACTCACCGGGGAGCTGTTTTTT. Translated, it gives CASSLLRGLTGELFF.

The chain combines TRBV5-5 with TRBJ1-1, with unresolved D. V was cut by 0 bases and J by 1 base, with 10 bases left in between. Germline values: CDR1 SGHKS, CDR2 YYEKEE (reference sequence). The CDR3 has 15 amino acids. The chain's CDR3 is CASSLAGSGNTEAFF. Written as DNA, the CDR3 is TGTGCCAGCAGCTTGGCGGGGAGTGGGAACACTGAAGCTTTCTTT.

There are a few counts of this clone. V usage is TRBV5-6 and J usage is TRBJ1-5, with 9 bases identical to TRBD1. The CDR3 is 15 residues long. Germline CDR1 SGHDT, CDR2 YYEEEE. With V trimmed by 0 bases and J by 4 bases, 2 bases remained unmatched. The CDR3 nucleotides are TGTGCCAGCAGCTTGGATGGACAGGGGAATCAGCCCCAGCATTTT. This encodes CASSLDGQGNQPQHF.